These 7 T cell receptor beta chains were all obtained from the same sample, sequenced in a study of T cell responses to AZD1222 COVID-19 vaccine. Profiling relied on immunoSEQ multiplex PCR, and the TCRdb table lists in-frame clones only, not all of them. Among roughly 20,000 clones listed, 65% to 90% were seen once. Source: peripheral blood, taken on day 0 of AZD1222 vaccination. Receptors originate from an adult in good health.

The chain recombines TRBV28 with TRBJ1-4, with D possibly matching TRBD1 (6 bases). V shed 8 bases and J shed 5 bases, with 15 bases lying between them. The CDR3 consists of 14 residues. Germline V gene sequence: CDR1 MDHEN, CDR2 SYDVKM. CDR3 coding DNA: TGTGCCAGCTTGAGGGCAGGGGCGAATGAAAAACTGTTTTTT. This gives the protein CASLRAGANEKLFF.

This clone was observed a single time. The gene calls are TRBV9 and TRBJ2-7; the D gene is possibly TRBD1 (5 bases). The CDR3 runs 16 residues. Germline CDR1 reads SGDLS; CDR2 reads YYNGEE. With 4 bases removed from V and 6 bases from J, the gap between germline ends came to 23 bases. Written as DNA, the CDR3 is TGTGCCAGCAGCCTAGACCAGGGCTGGGATTCCGCCGAGCAGTACTTC. This gives the protein CASSLDQGWDSAEQYF.

The chain employs TRBV6-5 and TRBJ2-2; D is perhaps TRBD2 (7 bases). The CDR3 runs to 15 residues. Trimming took off 5 bases at V and 5 bases at J, with 15 bases between the two ends. The germline V gene has CDR1 MNHEY and CDR2 SVGAGI. Here the CDR3 reads CASSRGHGGTGELFF. The CDR3 DNA sequence: TGTGCCAGCAGTCGGGGGCACGGGGGGACCGGGGAGCTGTTTTTT.

The chain employs TRBV30 and TRBJ1-1; D call uncertain. Germline V gene sequence: CDR1 GTSNPN, CDR2 SVGIG (reference sequence). This CDR3 has 13 amino acids. Trimming removed 3 bases at V and 4 bases at J, with 12 bases between. The CDR3 spells CAWRWLEGTEAFF. Here the CDR3 DNA reads TGTGCCTGGAGATGGCTAGAGGGCACTGAAGCTTTCTTT. The whole variable domain, remainder taken from reference TRBV30 and TRBJ1-1, is SQTIHQWPATLVQPVGSPLSLECTVEGTSNPNLYWYRQAAGRGLQLLFYSVGIGQISSEVPQNLSASRPQDRQFILSSKKLLLSDSGFYLCAWRWLEGTEAFFGQGTRLTVV.

The chain links TRBV3-1 (or the pseudogene TRBV3-2) to TRBJ1-1; D might be TRBD1 (6 bases). V lost 3 bases, J lost 6 bases, and 26 bases lay in between. CDR1 LGHDT and CDR2 YNNKEL come from the germline V gene (reference sequence). CDR3 length equals 18 residues. The CDR3 sequence is CASSQERGRDIPHAEAFF. The CDR3 bases are TGTGCCAGCAGCCAGGAGAGGGGGAGGGATATCCCACACGCTGAAGCTTTCTTT.

The chain couples TRBV4-1 to TRBJ2-7, with no clear D. The germline V gene encodes CDR1 MGHRA and CDR2 YSYEKL. Trimming removed 6 bases at V and 6 bases at J, with 21 bases between. This CDR3 contains 15 residues. CDR3 amino acids: CASSQVTKRPCEQYF. CDR3 in DNA: TGCGCCAGCAGTCAGGTTACGAAGCGACCCTGCGAGCAGTACTTC.

The chain has TRBV27 and TRBJ2-7; TRBD2 matches 7 bases. The CDR3 is 16 residues long. The germline CDR1 and CDR2 sequences are MNHEY and SMNVEV (reference sequence). V trimming: 0 bases; J trimming: 4 bases; junction bases outside the gene matches: 9. In nucleotides, the CDR3 is TGTGCCAGCAGTTTATCGGCGGGAGCCAACCTTTACGAGCAGTACTTC. Translation: CASSLSAGANLYEQYF.